The following is a T cell receptor (beta chain) sequence with its context. The data originate from a study of blood T cell repertoires in COVID-19. Study-wide context: Samples came from the United States, Italy and Spain, spanning acute and convalescent COVID-19.

As originally analysed: Reference gene primer amplification yielded estimated nucleated cell counts. Repertoires were generated with immunoSEQ multiplex PCR, while TCRdb's copy carries only in-frame clones and drops some. Clone size and the V and J calls come from that table; the DNA yielded D and trimming. The sample holds about 350,000 clones, more than 75% seen once. Germline assignment: CDR1 ENHRY and CDR2 SYGVKD. This CDR3 is 15 amino acids long. Trimming removed 3 bases at V and 2 bases at J, with 12 bases between. Material for sequencing was peripheral blood. The source of this sequence is a woman aged 18-35 years who had recovered from COVID-19. The chain couples TRBV10-3 to TRBJ2-3; D is possibly TRBD2 (6 bases). The CDR3 nucleotides read TGTGCCATCAGTGATTCGGCGGGATCCACAGATACGCAGTATTTT. Protein product: CAISDSAGSTDTQYF.